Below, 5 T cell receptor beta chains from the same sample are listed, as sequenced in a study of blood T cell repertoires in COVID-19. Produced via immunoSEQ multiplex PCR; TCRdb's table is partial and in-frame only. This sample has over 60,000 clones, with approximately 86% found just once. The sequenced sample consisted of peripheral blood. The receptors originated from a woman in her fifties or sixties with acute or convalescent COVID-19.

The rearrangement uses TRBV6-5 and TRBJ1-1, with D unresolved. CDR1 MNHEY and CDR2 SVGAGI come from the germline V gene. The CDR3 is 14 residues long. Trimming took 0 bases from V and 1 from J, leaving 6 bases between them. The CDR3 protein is CASSYSTANTEAFF. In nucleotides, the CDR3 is TGTGCCAGCAGTTACTCTACAGCGAACACTGAAGCTTTCTTT.

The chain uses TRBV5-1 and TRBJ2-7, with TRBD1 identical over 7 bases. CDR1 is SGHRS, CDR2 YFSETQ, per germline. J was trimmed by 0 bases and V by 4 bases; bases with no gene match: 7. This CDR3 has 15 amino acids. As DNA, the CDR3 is TGCGCCAGCAGCCTTGGGACAGACCGCTCCTACGAGCAGTACTTC. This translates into CASSLGTDRSYEQYF. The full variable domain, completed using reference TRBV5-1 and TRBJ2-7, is KAGVTQTPRYLIKTRGQQVTLSCSPISGHRSVSWYQQTPGQGLQFLFEYFSETQRNKGNFPGRFSGRQFSNSRSEMNVSTLELGDSALYLCASSLGTDRSYEQYFGPGTRLTVT.

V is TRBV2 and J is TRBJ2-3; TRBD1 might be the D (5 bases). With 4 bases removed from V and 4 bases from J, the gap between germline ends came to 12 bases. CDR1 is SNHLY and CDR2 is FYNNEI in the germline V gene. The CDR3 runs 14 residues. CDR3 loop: CASSGSGAPDTQYF. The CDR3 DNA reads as TGTGCCAGCAGTGGAAGTGGGGCCCCAGATACGCAGTATTTT.

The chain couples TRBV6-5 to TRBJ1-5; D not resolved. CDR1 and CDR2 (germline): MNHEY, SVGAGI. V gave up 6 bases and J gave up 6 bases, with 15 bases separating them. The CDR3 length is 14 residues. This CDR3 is CASRGVRLGQPQHF. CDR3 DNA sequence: TGTGCCAGCAGGGGCGTCAGGCTGGGTCAGCCCCAGCATTTT.

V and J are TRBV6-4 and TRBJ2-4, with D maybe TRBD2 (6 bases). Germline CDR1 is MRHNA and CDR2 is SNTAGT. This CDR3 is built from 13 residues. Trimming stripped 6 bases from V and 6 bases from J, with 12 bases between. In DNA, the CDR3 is TGTGCCAGCAGGCCTCGGGGAGGAAACATTCAGTACTTC. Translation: CASRPRGGNIQYF.